The clone carrying this TCR beta chain was counted only a few times. TCRdb re-analyzed the PCR reads through MiXCR. The sample comprises around 24,000 clones, less than 15% of which are singletons, and approximately 17% rests with the top ten. Treatment of any kind had been given to no patient before thyroid surgery. This sample was taken from a study of metastatic and nonmetastatic thyroid tumors. V gave up 6 bases and J gave up 7 bases, with 13 bases separating them. Germline values: CDR1 MNHNS, CDR2 SASEGT. The length of the CDR3 is 14 residues. The sample taken for sequencing was blood. The source of this sequence is a female donor with papillary thyroid cancer or a benign thyroid nodule (not recorded which). Some clones in this sample may be carry-over from other donors' samples. This chain links TRBV6-1 with TRBJ1-6; D remains ambiguous. Written as DNA, the CDR3 is TGTGCCAGCAGACCATCTGGTACCAATTCACCCCTCCACTTT. It codes for CASRPSGTNSPLHF.